Below are 18 T cell receptor beta chains sequenced from a single sample in a study of T cell responses to AZD1222 COVID-19 vaccine. Measured with immunoSEQ multiplex PCR; TCRdb has only the in-frame clones, and not every one. This sample has fewer than 150,000 clones, with 70% to 90% found just once. Here the sequenced sample was peripheral blood, taken 28 days after the second AZD1222 dose. The receptors were gathered from an adult who received the AZD1222 COVID-19 vaccine.

The chain recombines TRBV6-5 with TRBJ2-5, with 8 bases aligning to TRBD2. Germline V lookup: CDR1 MNHEY, CDR2 SVGAGI. V lost 7 bases to trimming and J lost 4 bases; unmatched junction nucleotides: 11. This CDR3 is 15 amino acids long. The CDR3 is CASKEGGGPAETQYF. The CDR3, as DNA: TGTGCCAGCAAGGAAGGCGGGGGGCCGGCAGAGACCCAGTACTTC.

The CDR3: CSVTKLTENYGYTF. The CDR3 DNA is TGCAGCGTTACCAAATTGACTGAAAACTATGGCTACACCTTC. V gene TRBV29-1 combines with J gene TRBJ1-2; D not resolved. Germline V gives CDR1 SQVTM, CDR2 ANQGSEA. The CDR3 contains 14 residues. V dropped 5 bases and J dropped 2 bases, with 15 bases sitting between them.

The chain recombines TRBV6-2 or TRBV6-3 with TRBJ2-3; weak D call: TRBD1 (6 bases). Deletions cut 4 bases from V and 1 base from J, with 12 bases between. Per the germline V gene, CDR1 is MNHEY and CDR2 is SVGEGT. The CDR3 is made up of 15 amino acids. CDR3 DNA: TGTGCCAGCAGTTCTCGGACAGTTGGCACAGATACGCAGTATTTT. It encodes CASSSRTVGTDTQYF.

The DNA of the CDR3 is TGTGCCAGTAACAGGGGGCTAACTACGAACACTGAAGCTTTCTTT. Its translation: CASNRGLTTNTEAFF. The V gene is TRBV19, the J gene TRBJ1-1; 9 positions match TRBD1. Per the germline V gene, CDR1 is LNHDA and CDR2 is SQIVND (reference sequence). This CDR3 is 15 amino acids long. Trimming at V came to 7 bases and at J to 1 base, leaving 7 bases not matched to a gene.

The chain has TRBV27 and TRBJ2-1; D is ambiguous. Germline assignment: CDR1 MNHEY and CDR2 SMNVEV (reference sequence). CDR3 length equals 13 residues. V lost 5 bases to trimming and J lost 8 bases, with 13 bases between them. The CDR3 coding sequence is TGTGCCAGCAGTACTCTAGTTCTGTATGAGCAGTTCTTC. Residues: CASSTLVLYEQFF.

The chain couples TRBV4-1 to TRBJ2-7; TRBD2 agrees at 10 bases. The CDR3 length is 16 residues. Trimming took 0 bases from V and 5 from J; bases not matched to a gene: 7. Germline assignment: CDR1 MGHRA and CDR2 YSYEKL. CDR3 coding DNA: TGCGCCAGCAGCCAAGAGAGAACTAGCGGGGTGAACGAGCAGTACTTC. It yields the protein CASSQERTSGVNEQYF.

The chain joins TRBV19 to TRBJ1-1, with D tentatively TRBD1 (5 bases). Trimming took 7 bases from V and 12 from J, leaving 21 bases between them. This CDR3 spans 13 amino acids. CDR1 and CDR2 from the germline V gene are LNHDA and SQIVND (reference sequence). CDR3 region: CASTQGERGWSFF. For the CDR3, the DNA is TGTGCCAGTACCCAAGGTGAGAGGGGCTGGTCTTTCTTT.

The chain joins TRBV19 to TRBJ1-4; the match to TRBD1 covers 8 bases. The length of the CDR3 is 15 residues. Looked up from germline, CDR1 is LNHDA and CDR2 is SQIVND (reference sequence). V lost 3 bases to trimming and J lost 8 bases; unmatched junction nucleotides: 8. This CDR3 reads CASSITGTGSEKLFF. For the CDR3, the DNA is TGTGCCAGTAGTATTACCGGGACAGGATCGGAAAAACTGTTTTTT.

The V call is TRBV6-5, the J call TRBJ1-2; D is unclear. V was shortened by 2 bases and J by 2 bases, with 9 bases between the two germline ends. Germline values: CDR1 MNHEY, CDR2 SVGAGI. CDR3 length: 14 residues. For the CDR3, the DNA is TGTGCCAGCAGTTACGCTGGACGGAACTATGGCTACACCTTC. Its translation: CASSYAGRNYGYTF.

CDR3 residues: CATSRPGSWETQYF. In DNA, the CDR3 is TGTGCCACCAGCAGACCAGGGTCGTGGGAGACCCAGTACTTC. This chain links TRBV15 with TRBJ2-5; D might be TRBD1 (5 bases). Trimming took 2 bases from V and 5 from J, leaving 12 bases between them. Germline V gives CDR1 LNHNV, CDR2 YYDKDF (reference sequence). The CDR3 spans 14 residues.

The J gene is TRBJ2-1, the V gene TRBV24-1, with D perhaps assigned TRBD1 or TRBD2 (5 bases each). CDR3 length: 17 residues. The V end was cut by 4 bases, the J end by 5 bases, with 20 bases between. CDR1 is KGHDR and CDR2 is SFDVKD in the germline V gene. CDR3 loop: CATSDPPGQGKNNEQFF. Written as DNA, the CDR3 is TGTGCCACCAGTGACCCACCGGGGCAGGGCAAGAACAATGAGCAGTTCTTC.

The rearrangement uses TRBV18 and TRBJ2-7; D not resolved. The germline V gene encodes CDR1 KGHSH and CDR2 LQKENI. The CDR3 has 14 residues. V was shortened by 5 bases and J by 0 bases, with 11 bases between the two germline ends. In DNA, the CDR3 is TGTGCCAGCTCATCGGGCAGACCCTCCTACGAGCAGTACTTC. Encoded protein: CASSSGRPSYEQYF.

This chain's CDR3 is CSVFLAGRTGELFF. CDR3 DNA: TGCAGCGTTTTTCTAGCGGGTAGAACCGGGGAGCTGTTTTTT. V is TRBV29-1 and J is TRBJ2-2, with 8 bases identical to TRBD2. The CDR3 extends over 14 amino acids. Germline V CDR1 and CDR2: SQVTM, ANQGSEA. The ends lost 5 bases at V and 5 bases at J; junction bases unmatched: 7.

V and J are TRBV19 and TRBJ2-2, with 8 bases aligning to TRBD1. The CDR3 sequence is 16 residues long. The V gene's germline CDR1 is LNHDA and CDR2 SQIVND (reference sequence). The V segment lost 10 bases and the J segment 3 bases; nucleotides outside the gene matches: 13. CDR3 in DNA: TGTGCCACCTCCCCATTTCAGGGGGCGGACACCGGGGAGCTGTTTTTT. Translated, it gives CATSPFQGADTGELFF.

This clone was counted once. For the CDR3, the DNA is TGTGCCAGCAGTTCCAGGGCATGGGAGAATGAGCAGTTCTTC. Amino acid sequence: CASSSRAWENEQFF. The rearrangement links TRBV28 to TRBJ2-1; D possibly uses TRBD1 or TRBD2 (5 bases each). The CDR3 contains 14 residues. Trimming stripped 4 bases from V and 7 bases from J, with 14 bases between. The germline CDR1 and CDR2 sequences are MDHEN and SYDVKM.

This clone has just one count. The rearrangement links TRBV4-2 to TRBJ2-1; TRBD2 matches 9 bases. The CDR3 totals 17 residues. The trim removed 0 bases at V and 0 bases at J, leaving 3 bases unmatched. Germline V gene sequence: CDR1 LGHNA, CDR2 YNFKEQ. The chain's CDR3 is CASSQEERGVSYNEQFF. The CDR3 region has the DNA TGTGCCAGCAGCCAAGAGGAGCGGGGGGTCTCCTACAATGAGCAGTTCTTC.

The chain employs TRBV19 and TRBJ1-4; TRBD1 matches at 7 bases. This CDR3 is built from 15 residues. Germline-derived CDR1 and CDR2 are LNHDA and SQIVND (reference sequence). The J segment lost 7 bases and the V segment lost 3 bases, leaving 8 bases of the junction unmatched. CDR3 residues: CASSIGQAVGEKLFF. CDR3 nucleotide sequence: TGTGCCAGTAGTATTGGACAGGCGGTGGGTGAAAAACTGTTTTTT.

The chain has TRBV6-6 and TRBJ2-1; D possibly corresponds to TRBD1 (5 bases). The length of the CDR3 is 14 residues. Germline V lookup: CDR1 MNHNY, CDR2 SVGAGI (reference sequence). V gave up 0 bases and J gave up 4 bases, with 7 bases separating them. The CDR3 sequence: CASSYSSGYNEQFF. The CDR3 bases are TGTGCCAGCAGTTACTCCTCAGGGTACAATGAGCAGTTCTTC.